Described below is a single T cell receptor beta chain sequence and its context. What it recognizes is unknown. Germline CDR1 and CDR2: LNHDA and SQIVND (reference sequence). This CDR3 has 14 residues. Trimming left V 7 bases short and J 5 bases short, with 15 bases between. Sequencing was performed with immunoSEQ multiplex PCR; in TCRdb, only in-frame clones are kept and a portion is missing. The sample consists of more than 85,000 clones, roughly 90% of them appearing once. This entry is derived from a study of cytomegalovirus exposure and HLA in healthy donors. General observations from the study: One later analysis, an examination of the roughly 130 validation repertoires, found that first-cohort TCR clusters tended to co-occur in them. Specificity of three CMV-associated chains for CMV antigens was verified in vitro.

The chain recombines TRBV19 with TRBJ2-1, with a weak D call TRBD1 (6 bases). The sample comprised PBMCs. The sequence was obtained from a woman in her twenties or thirties in good health and CMV-seropositive. The chain's CDR3 is CASTRGTANNEQFF. In nucleotides, the CDR3 is TGTGCCAGTACAAGGGGGACGGCTAACAATGAGCAGTTCTTC.